The clone carrying this T cell receptor (beta chain) has just a few counts. Its target is unknown. The data were obtained in a study of beta chain features in type 1 diabetes. Findings of the study overall: In every one of the four CD4+ subsets, TCRB CDR3s were moderately but significantly shorter in Type 1 diabetes patients. More deletions and fewer insertions at VDJ junctions were seen in type 1 diabetes patients.

The investigators reverse transcribed all of the isolated RNA, so they sequenced expressed TCRB transcripts. Roughly 3.6 million reads on average were seen across naive, central memory and regulatory T cell samples. The assay was immunoSEQ multiplex PCR, and TCRdb's table has in-frame clones only and misses some. The sample has around 650,000 clones, about an eighth seen once. CDR3 length: 14 amino acids. Per the germline V gene, CDR1 is MNHEY and CDR2 is SVGAGI. The ends were cut back, 5 bases at V and 0 bases at J, with 10 bases in the middle. The chain is built from TRBV6-5 and TRBJ2-5; D unresolved. Sequencing input: naive CD4+ T cells from blood. The sequence was collected from a man between 25 and 39 years old with type 1 diabetes. For the CDR3, the DNA is TGTGCCAGCAGTGACCACGAAAACCAAGAGACCCAGTACTTC. Translating gives CASSDHENQETQYF.